The clone carrying this TCR beta chain was seen a handful of times. Its specificity is unknown. This entry belongs to a study of cytomegalovirus exposure and HLA in healthy donors. Notes on the study in general: The study put 150 or so TCR beta chains on its list as cytomegalovirus-associated. The study found most TCR sequences rare, yet found some public TCRs in many donors.

The PCR employed 60 Vbeta primers together with 13 Jbeta primers. Sequencing used immunoSEQ multiplex PCR; TCRdb keeps in-frame clones, though not all of them. This table holds 90,000 or so clones, 70% found once. Trimming cost V 3 bases and J 5 bases, with 16 bases left between them. Germline lookup yields CDR1 KGHSH and CDR2 LQKENI. The CDR3 is 15 residues long. Sample: PBMCs. This TCR came from a woman aged 50 to 60 in good health and CMV-seropositive. This sequence joins TRBV18 and TRBJ1-2; maybe TRBD1 (6 bases). CDR3 nucleotides: TGTGCCAGCTCACCCCAAGAAGGGACAAAATATGGCTACACCTTC. This gives the protein CASSPQEGTKYGYTF.